One and the same sample provided the 6 T cell receptor beta chains below, sequenced in a study of blood T cell repertoires in COVID-19. Measured with immunoSEQ multiplex PCR; TCRdb has only the in-frame clones, and not every one. The data contain some 140,000 clones, approximately 85% of them singletons. Sequenced sample: peripheral blood. These receptors originate from a human donor in a cohort sampled during active COVID-19.

The V and J genes are TRBV6-5 and TRBJ2-3; weak D call: TRBD2 (6 bases). V lost 8 bases and J 0 bases, leaving 15 bases between the germline ends. The CDR3 runs to 15 residues. Germline V gives CDR1 MNHEY, CDR2 SVGAGI. The CDR3, as DNA: TGTGCCAGCGGTCCCGGGACTCATAGCACAGATACGCAGTATTTT. Translated: CASGPGTHSTDTQYF.

V is TRBV5-1 and J is TRBJ1-4; possibly TRBD1 for D (6 bases). V lost 3 bases and J lost 4, with 19 bases in between. Germline CDR1 reads SGHRS; CDR2 reads YFSETQ. The CDR3 length is 17 residues. For the CDR3, the DNA is TGCGCCAGCAGCTCGAGGGGGGGTGGTTTCCATAATGAAAAACTGTTTTTT. Its translation: CASSSRGGGFHNEKLFF.

The chain uses TRBV30 and TRBJ2-3, with 9 positions matching TRBD2. The trim removed 4 bases at V and 0 bases at J, leaving 11 bases unmatched. The CDR3 is 17 amino acids. Germline CDR1 and CDR2: GTSNPN and SVGIG (reference sequence). CDR3: CAWNSAGGLWSTDTQYF. The CDR3 coding sequence is TGTGCCTGGAACTCAGCGGGGGGTCTTTGGAGCACAGATACGCAGTATTTT.

This chain connects TRBV5-8 to TRBJ2-1, with 7 nucleotides matching TRBD2. V dropped 4 bases and J dropped 7; count of bases not matched to a gene: 8. Looked up from germline, CDR1 is SGHTS and CDR2 is YDEGEE. The CDR3 sequence is 14 residues long. CDR3 region: CASSHGLVGNEQFF. The CDR3 nucleotides read TGTGCCAGCAGCCACGGACTAGTGGGTAATGAGCAGTTCTTC.

The gene calls are TRBV14 and TRBJ2-6; D is uncertain. Trimming removed 6 bases from V and 2 bases from J, with 14 bases in between. The germline gives CDR1 SGHDN, CDR2 FVKESK. CDR3 length: 16 amino acids. CDR3 residues: CASSPPFTAGANVLTF. CDR3 nucleotides: TGTGCCAGCAGTCCTCCCTTTACGGCTGGGGCCAACGTCCTGACTTTC.

This clone was counted a single time. The CDR3 spells CASSPRGETQYF. In nucleotides, the CDR3 is TGTGCCAGCAGCCCGCGCGGGGAGACCCAGTACTTC. The V gene is TRBV7-2, the J gene TRBJ2-5; TRBD2 might be the D (5 bases). Germline CDR1 reads SGHTA; CDR2 reads FQGNSA. CDR3 length: 12 residues. V was clipped by 5 bases and J by 5 bases, with 9 bases between them.